This is a list of T cell receptor beta chains from one sample in a study of cytomegalovirus exposure and HLA in healthy donors. The table came from immunoSEQ multiplex PCR; TCRdb's copy has only in-frame clones and leaves some out. Of 90,000 to 150,000 clones detected, roughly 82% appear once; the ten largest clones hold around 5%. Sequencing input: PBMCs. These receptors were obtained from a man aged 18 to 29 in good health and CMV-seronegative. CDR3s include the opening cysteine and the closing phenylalanine or tryptophan. Each record gives: V gene, clone size, D gene, J gene, CDR3 protein, CDR3 DNA. D genes are given only for firm matches. Only some rows state a clone size, as once, few, many or a class for expanded clones.

>TRBV5-4|once|TRBD1|TRBJ2-2
CASSLVGTGQTGELFF
TGTGCCAGCAGCTTGGTAGGGACAGGCCAAACCGGGGAGCTGTTTTTT
>TRBV19|NA|TRBD2|TRBJ2-2
CASKTSGGNTGELFF
TGTGCCAGCAAAACTAGCGGGGGTAACACCGGGGAGCTGTTTTTT
>TRBV5-1|NA|TRBD1|TRBJ2-7
CASSSLRDRSYEQYF
TGCGCCAGCAGCTCACTCCGGGACAGATCCTACGAGCAGTACTTC
>TRBV29-1|NA|NA|TRBJ1-1
CSVQDRRSEAFF
TGCAGCGTACAGGACCGGAGAAGTGAAGCTTTCTTT
>TRBV6-4|few|TRBD1|TRBJ1-5
CANPPGQGLTDQPQHF
TGTGCCAACCCCCCGGGACAGGGGTTGACGGATCAGCCCCAGCATTTT
>TRBV6-1|NA|NA|TRBJ1-2
CASSEVSGYGYTF
TGTGCCAGCAGTGAAGTCAGTGGCTATGGCTACACCTTC
>TRBV7-8|few|TRBD1|TRBJ1-2
CASSLGQGHYGYTF
TGTGCCAGCAGCTTAGGACAGGGACACTATGGCTACACCTTC
>TRBV11-2|NA|NA|TRBJ2-5
CASSLGRAGNQETQYF
TGTGCCAGCAGCTTAGGTCGAGCGGGCAACCAAGAGACCCAGTACTTC
>TRBV30|NA|TRBD1|TRBJ1-6
CAWSTGTEDNYNSPLHF
TGTGCCTGGAGTACCGGGACAGAAGACAACTATAATTCACCCCTCCACTTT
>TRBV6-1|NA|NA|TRBJ1-1
CAGQSLMNTEAFF
TGTGCTGGACAGAGCCTGATGAACACTGAAGCTTTCTTT
>TRBV12-5|NA|TRBD2|TRBJ2-3
CASGLGRPSSLAVSLDTQYF
TGTGCTAGTGGTTTGGGCCGCCCATCCTCGCTAGCGGTTTCTTTAGATACGCAGTATTTT
>TRBV30|NA|TRBD1|TRBJ1-4
CAWSFGTGEEKLFF
TGTGCCTGGAGTTTCGGGACAGGGGAAGAAAAACTGTTTTTT
>TRBV6-1|NA|NA|TRBJ1-1
CASSDLPVNTEAFF
TGTGCCAGCAGTGACCTCCCCGTGAACACTGAAGCTTTCTTT
>TRBV21-1|NA|NA|TRBJ1-1
CASSKPSGGTDENDTEAFF
TGTGCCAGCAGCAAACCCTCAGGGGGCACAGACGAGAATGACACTGAAGCTTTCTTT
>TRBV6-5|NA|TRBD2|TRBJ2-7
CATQRGKAGEQYF
TGTGCCACCCAGCGGGGTAAGGCGGGAGAGCAGTACTTC
>TRBV7-9|NA|NA|TRBJ1-4
CASSLQNQLFF
TGTGCCAGCAGCTTACAAAATCAACTGTTTTTT
>TRBV28|NA|NA|TRBJ1-2
CASSARPRTANYGYTF
TGTGCCAGCAGTGCACGACCTCGGACAGCCAACTATGGCTACACCTTC
>TRBV5-4|NA|NA|TRBJ1-1
CASRGQNTEAFF
TGTGCCAGCAGGGGACAGAACACTGAAGCTTTCTTT
>TRBV12-5|NA|TRBD1|TRBJ2-3
CASGLVQGTGDTDTQYF
TGTGCTAGTGGTTTGGTACAAGGGACAGGGGACACAGATACGCAGTATTTT
>TRBV14|few|NA|TRBJ1-2
CASSQNRRPNYGYTF
TGTGCCAGCAGCCAGAACAGGCGTCCCAACTATGGCTACACCTTC
>TRBV10-3|NA|NA|TRBJ1-6
CAISESSGVNSPLHF
TGTGCCATCAGTGAGTCGTCAGGGGTCAATTCACCCCTCCACTTT
>TRBV2|few|NA|TRBJ2-7
CASSEHRVSEQYF
TGTGCCAGCAGTGAACACAGGGTGAGCGAGCAGTACTTC
>TRBV19|NA|TRBD1|TRBJ1-1
CASSPTGAYMNTEAFF
TGTGCCAGTAGCCCGACAGGGGCCTACATGAACACTGAAGCTTTCTTT
>TRBV5-1|NA|TRBD2|TRBJ2-3
CASSLKAGALPDTQYF
TGCGCCAGCAGCTTGAAAGCGGGGGCCCTCCCAGATACGCAGTATTTT
>TRBV28|NA|NA|TRBJ2-1
CASGPHGPEQFF
TGTGCCAGCGGTCCCCATGGCCCTGAGCAGTTCTTC
>TRBV27|NA|TRBD1|TRBJ2-1
CASSTNLGQPEQFF
TGTGCCAGCAGTACAAATCTGGGACAGCCTGAGCAGTTCTTC
>TRBV27|NA|TRBD1|TRBJ1-1
CASSFLQGTEAFF
TGTGCCAGCAGTTTTTTACAGGGGACTGAAGCTTTCTTT
>TRBV5-6|NA|TRBD2|TRBJ2-7
CASRQSGRNPYEQYF
TGTGCCAGCAGACAGAGCGGGAGGAACCCCTACGAGCAGTACTTC
>TRBV27|few|NA|TRBJ1-6
CASSTGHNSPLHF
TGTGCCAGCAGTACAGGTCATAATTCACCCCTCCACTTT
>TRBV6-1|few|NA|TRBJ2-7
CASSEQVRGYEQYF
TGTGCCAGCAGTGAGCAGGTACGGGGCTACGAGCAGTACTTC
>TRBV6-1|NA|TRBD1|TRBJ1-6
CASSPRTGNSPLHF
TGTGCCAGCAGTCCTAGGACAGGCAATTCACCCCTCCACTTT
>TRBV7-8|NA|NA|TRBJ1-2
CASSLGPGNYGYTF
TGTGCCAGCAGCTTAGGACCGGGGAACTATGGCTACACCTTC
>TRBV7-6|NA|NA|TRBJ1-6
CASSITGLGSPLHF
TGTGCCAGCAGCATTACAGGGTTAGGGTCACCCCTCCACTTT
>TRBV9|NA|TRBD1|TRBJ2-3
CASSEPGQGTDTQYF
TGTGCCAGCAGCGAACCGGGACAGGGTACAGATACGCAGTATTTT
>TRBV19|few|NA|TRBJ2-1
CASSIYPHEQFF
TGTGCCAGTAGTATCTATCCGCATGAGCAGTTCTTC
>TRBV7-9|few|NA|TRBJ1-1
CASTDSMNTEAFF
TGTGCCAGCACGGACAGTATGAACACTGAAGCTTTCTTT
>TRBV7-9|NA|NA|TRBJ1-1
CASSSYAGTKNTEAFF
TGTGCCAGCAGCTCGTATGCCGGGACAAAGAACACTGAAGCTTTCTTT
>TRBV19|NA|NA|TRBJ1-2
CASTPISGNYGYTF
TGTGCCAGTACCCCGATCTCGGGTAACTATGGCTACACCTTC
>TRBV30|NA|NA|TRBJ1-1
CAWSVRGGTEAFF
TGTGCCTGGAGTGTACGGGGGGGAACTGAAGCTTTCTTT
>TRBV27|NA|NA|TRBJ2-1
CASSLEGLRNEQFF
TGTGCCAGCAGTTTGGAGGGGTTGAGGAATGAGCAGTTCTTC
>TRBV19|NA|NA|TRBJ2-3
CASSPPGGSTDTQYF
TGTGCCAGTAGTCCCCCCGGGGGAAGCACAGATACGCAGTATTTT
>TRBV5-5|NA|NA|TRBJ1-2
CASSSLDGGYTF
TGTGCCAGCAGCAGCCTAGACGGGGGCTACACCTTC
>TRBV7-2|NA|TRBD1|TRBJ1-2
CASRPGQVNYGYTF
TGTGCCAGCAGACCGGGACAGGTTAACTATGGCTACACCTTC
>TRBV5-3|NA|NA|TRBJ2-2
CARRNRRPRTNTGELFF
TGTGCCAGAAGGAACCGGCGGCCCCGTACGAACACCGGGGAGCTGTTTTTT
>TRBV2|NA|TRBD1|TRBJ2-2
CASRKDRVITGELFF
TGTGCCAGCAGGAAGGACAGGGTGATTACCGGGGAGCTGTTTTTT